This T cell receptor beta chain was found in a study of shared clonotypes between healthy human individuals. Overall study findings and caveats: Naive subsets typically showed greater estimated richness than memory subsets. Shared clonotypes: about 5.3% naive CD4, around 3.4% naive CD8, around 2.4% memory CD4, 0.4% to 0.45% memory CD8.

The repertoire was sequenced with immunoSEQ multiplex PCR; TCRdb's copy has only in-frame clones and lacks some. In the table there are about 640,000 clones, around 72% of which are singletons. The CDR3 runs to 13 residues. Trimming cost V 10 bases and J 5 bases; bases outside gene matches: 7. The V gene's germline CDR1 is KGHSH and CDR2 LQKENI. A remark on this clone: Its target is not known.

This receptor was obtained from a woman in her twenties or thirties in good health. Specimen: memory CD4+ T cells sorted from blood. Described subset: CD45RA-negative fraction. The V call is TRBV18, the J call TRBJ2-7, with 11 bases fitting TRBD1. The CDR3 is CATTGQGVNEQYF. CDR3 DNA: TGTGCCACCACGGGACAGGGGGTTAACGAGCAGTACTTC.